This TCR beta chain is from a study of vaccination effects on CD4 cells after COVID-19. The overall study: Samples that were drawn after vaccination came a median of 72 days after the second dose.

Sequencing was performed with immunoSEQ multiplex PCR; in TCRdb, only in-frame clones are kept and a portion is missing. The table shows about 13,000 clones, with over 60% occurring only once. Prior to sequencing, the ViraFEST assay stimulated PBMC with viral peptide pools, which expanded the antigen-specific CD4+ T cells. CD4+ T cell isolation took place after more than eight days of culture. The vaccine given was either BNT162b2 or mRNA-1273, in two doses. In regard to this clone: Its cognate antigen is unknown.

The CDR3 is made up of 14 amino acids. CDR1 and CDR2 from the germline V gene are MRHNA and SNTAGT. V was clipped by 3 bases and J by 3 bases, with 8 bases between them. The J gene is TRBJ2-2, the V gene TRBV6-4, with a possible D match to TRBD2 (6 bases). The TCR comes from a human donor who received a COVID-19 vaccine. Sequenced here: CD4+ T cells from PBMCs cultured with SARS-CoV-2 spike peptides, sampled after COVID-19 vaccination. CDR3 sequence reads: CASSDVADTGELFF. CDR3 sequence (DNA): TGTGCCAGCAGTGATGTAGCGGACACCGGGGAGCTGTTTTTT.